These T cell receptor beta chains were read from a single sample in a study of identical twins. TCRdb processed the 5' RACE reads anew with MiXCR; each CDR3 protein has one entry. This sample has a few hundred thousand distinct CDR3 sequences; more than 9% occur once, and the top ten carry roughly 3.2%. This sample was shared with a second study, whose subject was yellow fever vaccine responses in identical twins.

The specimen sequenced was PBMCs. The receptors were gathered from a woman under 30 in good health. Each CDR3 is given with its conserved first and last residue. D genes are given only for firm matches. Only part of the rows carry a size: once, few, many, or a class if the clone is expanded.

CASSLAGQGSYEQYF,TGTGCCAGCAGTTTAGCGGGACAGGGATCCTACGAGCAGTACTTC,many,TRBD1,TRBV12-3/TRBV12-4,TRBJ2-7
CASSERGVGYEQYF,TGCGCCAGCAGTGAGAGGGGGGTGGGGTACGAGCAGTACTTC,NA,NA,TRBV10-2,TRBJ2-7
CASSLQARNTEAFF,TGTGCCAGTAGTCTCCAAGCCAGGAACACTGAAGCTTTCTTT,NA,NA,TRBV19,TRBJ1-1
CASSELGIGYEQYF,TGTGCCAGCAGTGAATTGGGGATAGGCTACGAGCAGTACTTC,few,NA,TRBV2,TRBJ2-7
CAVPGMDWETQYF,TGTGCCGTCCCAGGGATGGATTGGGAGACCCAGTACTTC,few,NA,TRBV15,TRBJ2-5
CASSFHDRGEQYF,TGTGCCAGCAGTTTTCATGACAGGGGCGAGCAGTACTTC,many,TRBD1,TRBV12-3/TRBV12-4,TRBJ2-7
CASSEVLSGGEQFF,TGTGCCAGCAGTGAAGTCCTCTCGGGGGGTGAGCAGTTCTTC,few,TRBD2,TRBV2,TRBJ2-1
CASSESRKLYYEQYF,TGCGCCAGCAGTGAGTCGAGGAAGCTCTACTACGAGCAGTACTTC,NA,NA,TRBV10-2,TRBJ2-7
CASSLGLGLGGGPYNEQFF,TGTGCCAGCAGCTTAGGACTAGGGTTAGGGGGAGGCCCCTACAATGAGCAGTTCTTC,NA,NA,TRBV11-3,TRBJ2-1
CASSFQTGELFF,TGTGCCAGCAGCTTTCAGACCGGGGAGCTGTTTTTT,many,NA,TRBV7-3,TRBJ2-2